Each of the 28 T cell receptor beta chains below was sequenced from the same sample in a study of T-cell memory formation after mild COVID-19. MiXCR, run by TCRdb on the 5' RACE reads, gives a single entry per CDR3 protein. The repertoire holds about 250,000 distinct CDR3 sequences, with approximately 15% as singletons. Sequencing input: PBMCs or a T cell subset sorted from them (not recorded which). These receptors all stem from an adult woman who had mild COVID-19 (a few samples of this study predate the infection). Cell type and time point are not known.

This clonotype was seen more than once but under ten times. The chain recombines TRBV12-3 or TRBV12-4 with TRBJ1-2, with 7 bases lining up with TRBD1. The CDR3 has 12 amino acids. With 7 bases clipped from V and 6 bases from J, the junction kept 5 bases outside the gene matches. The CDR3 loop reads CASTRQGNGYTF. DNA for the CDR3: TGTGCCAGCACCCGACAGGGAAATGGCTACACCTTC.

In this sample, this clonotype turned up a few times. The V gene is TRBV7-6, the J gene TRBJ2-7, with D possibly TRBD1 on 6 matching bases. This CDR3 is 14 amino acids long. V lost 5 bases and J lost 2, with 13 bases in between. Germline V gene sequence: CDR1 SGHVS, CDR2 FNYEAQ. CDR3 nucleotide sequence: TGTGCCAGCAGCCCCGGACAGCCTACCTACGAGCAGTACTTC. Its protein product is CASSPGQPTYEQYF.

The V call is TRBV20-1, the J call TRBJ2-3; the D is unclear. The germline CDR1 and CDR2 sequences are DFQATT and SNEGSKA (reference sequence). This CDR3 is built from 14 residues. The germline V and J ends were trimmed by 0 bases and 3 bases, with 10 bases remaining between them. The CDR3 here is CSAREGGGTDTQYF. CDR3 sequence (DNA): TGCAGTGCTAGAGAGGGCGGCGGTACAGATACGCAGTATTTT.

This chain connects TRBV10-3 to TRBJ1-5, with D unclear. Germline V gene data show CDR1 as ENHRY and CDR2 as SYGVKD. CDR3 size: 13 residues. V lost 4 bases, J lost 1 base, and 5 bases lay in between. CDR3 loop: CAISGESNQPQHF. The CDR3 DNA is TGTGCCATCAGTGGCGAGAGCAATCAGCCCCAGCATTTT.

This sequence joins TRBV5-1 and TRBJ1-3, with D possibly being TRBD1 (6 bases). The CDR3 totals 15 residues. CDR1 SGHRS and CDR2 YFSETQ come from the germline V gene. V lost 1 base to trimming and J lost 3 bases, with 11 bases between them. DNA of the CDR3: TGCGCCAGCAGCTTGCAGGGGACATTTGGAAACACCATATATTTT. Translated, it gives CASSLQGTFGNTIYF.

The genes are TRBV9 and TRBJ2-1; TRBD2 might be the D (5 bases). There are 14 residues in the CDR3. The V end lost 4 bases, the J end lost 8 bases, and 16 bases lay between the germline ends. Germline CDR1 and CDR2: SGDLS and YYNGEE. CDR3 coding DNA: TGTGCCAGCAGCTGGAAGGTTAATAGCGATGAGCAGTTCTTC. Translation gives CASSWKVNSDEQFF. Full variable domain (remainder filled in from reference TRBV9 and TRBJ2-1): DSGVTQTPKHLITATGQRVTLRCSPRSGDLSVYWYQQSLDQGLQFLIQYYNGEERAKGNILERFSAQQFPDLHSELNLSSLELGDSALYFCASSWKVNSDEQFFGPGTRLTVL.

In this sample, this clonotype turned up many times. This rearrangement joins TRBV10-3 to TRBJ2-3, with D maybe TRBD1 (6 bases). Germline values: CDR1 ENHRY, CDR2 SYGVKD. This CDR3 is 13 amino acids long. V lost 11 bases and J 2 bases, leaving 14 bases between the germline ends. The CDR3 spells CAGRDTHTDTQYF. DNA of the CDR3: TGTGCCGGCCGGGACACCCACACAGATACGCAGTATTTT.

This clonotype was seen only a few times. The chain has TRBV5-1 and TRBJ1-6, with D unresolved. Germline assignment: CDR1 SGHRS and CDR2 YFSETQ. This CDR3 is built from 14 residues. Trimming took 3 bases from V and 4 from J, leaving 8 bases between them. CDR3: CASSYTEYNSPLHF. DNA for the CDR3: TGCGCCAGCAGCTATACAGAGTATAATTCACCCCTCCACTTT. The entire variable domain, with the rest obtained from reference TRBV5-1 and TRBJ1-6, is as follows: KAGVTQTPRYLIKTRGQQVTLSCSPISGHRSVSWYQQTPGQGLQFLFEYFSETQRNKGNFPGRFSGRQFSNSRSEMNVSTLELGDSALYLCASSYTEYNSPLHFGNGTRLTVT.

The rearrangement joins TRBV5-1 to TRBJ1-4; D unresolved. Germline assignment: CDR1 SGHRS and CDR2 YFSETQ. There are 13 residues in the CDR3. V dropped 4 bases and J dropped 8 bases, with 12 bases sitting between them. CDR3 loop: CASSSYEGEKLFF. The CDR3 nucleotides read TGCGCCAGCAGCAGCTACGAAGGGGAAAAACTGTTTTTT.

The CDR3: CASSSSPGWNSFGAFF. DNA for the CDR3: TGTGCCAGCAGCAGCTCCCCGGGGTGGAATTCATTCGGAGCTTTCTTT. The gene calls are TRBV7-9 and TRBJ1-1, with unresolved D. CDR3 length equals 16 residues. The germline CDR1 and CDR2 sequences are SEHNR and FQNEAQ (reference sequence). V lost 5 bases to trimming and J lost 10 bases, with 26 bases between them.

This clonotype turned up a few times. The chain employs TRBV27 and TRBJ2-5; D may be TRBD2 (5 bases). Trimming removed 5 bases from V and 0 bases from J, with 13 bases in between. Germline V gene sequence: CDR1 MNHEY, CDR2 SMNVEV (reference sequence). The CDR3 consists of 15 residues. CDR3 in DNA: TGTGCCAGCAGTGAACGGGGTCCGTACCAAGAGACCCAGTACTTC. This encodes CASSERGPYQETQYF.

This chain connects TRBV12-3 or TRBV12-4 to TRBJ2-1; the D gene is possibly TRBD2 (6 bases). The CDR3 spans 15 residues. V lost 6 bases and J lost 4, with 16 bases in between. Here the CDR3 reads CASRESGQTYNEQFF. The DNA of the CDR3 is TGTGCCAGCAGGGAGAGCGGGCAGACATACAATGAGCAGTTCTTC.

This clonotype was seen more than once but under ten times. The CDR3: CASSVYHRQGDSPLHF. In DNA form, the CDR3 reads TGTGCCAGCAGCGTATATCACAGGCAGGGGGATTCACCCCTCCACTTT. The rearrangement links TRBV9 to TRBJ1-6, with 7 bases matching TRBD1. CDR3 length: 16 amino acids. The junction had 9 bases not matched to a gene; V was cut back by 1 base and J by 8 bases. Germline loops: CDR1 SGDLS, CDR2 YYNGEE. Looking up the rest from reference TRBV9 and TRBJ1-6 gives the full variable domain: DSGVTQTPKHLITATGQRVTLRCSPRSGDLSVYWYQQSLDQGLQFLIQYYNGEERAKGNILERFSAQQFPDLHSELNLSSLELGDSALYFCASSVYHRQGDSPLHFGNGTRLTVT.

CDR3 loop: CASSPIGTGNTIYF. CDR3 DNA sequence: TGTGCCAGCAGCCCCATTGGGACTGGAAACACCATATATTTT. This chain joins TRBV6-6 and TRBJ1-3, with D uncertain. The CDR3 runs 14 residues. Per the germline V gene, CDR1 is MNHNY and CDR2 is SVGAGI (reference sequence). Trimming stripped 6 bases from V and 2 bases from J, with 11 bases between.

The chain joins TRBV12-3 or TRBV12-4 to TRBJ1-2; tentatively, D is TRBD1 (6 bases). There are 13 residues in the CDR3. V was shortened by 5 bases and J by 7 bases, with 14 bases between the two germline ends. The CDR3 DNA sequence: TGTGCCAGCAGTCCCCTCCGGGACATTGGCTACACCTTC. Encoded protein: CASSPLRDIGYTF.

This clonotype turned up a few times. The chain is built from TRBV7-3 and TRBJ1-1; D gene ambiguous. The ends were cut back, 1 base at V and 7 bases at J, with 10 bases in the middle. This CDR3 has 13 residues. In germline, CDR1 is SGHTA, CDR2 FQGTGA. The CDR3 loop reads CASSLNSGREAFF. The DNA for the CDR3 is TGTGCCAGCAGCTTAAATTCGGGTCGTGAAGCTTTCTTT.

There are many counts of this clonotype. The CDR3 DNA follows: TGCGCCAGCAGCCAAGATACGGTGAACACCGGGGAGCTGTTTTTT. Translation: CASSQDTVNTGELFF. The chain uses TRBV4-1 and TRBJ2-2, with no clear D. The CDR3 contains 15 residues. V lost 0 bases and J lost 1, with 6 bases in between. Germline assignment: CDR1 MGHRA and CDR2 YSYEKL.

This chain joins TRBV10-3 and TRBJ1-4; D not certain. V was shortened by 9 bases and J by 8 bases, with 16 bases between the two germline ends. CDR3 length: 13 residues. In germline, CDR1 is ENHRY, CDR2 SYGVKD. The CDR3 region has the DNA TGTGCCATGCGGTTCCACCCGGGGGAAAAACTGTTTTTT. Translating gives CAMRFHPGEKLFF.

There are many counts of this clonotype. The rearrangement uses TRBV7-3 and TRBJ1-2; D not certain. Looked up from germline, CDR1 is SGHTA and CDR2 is FQGTGA. Deletions cut 6 bases from V and 4 bases from J, with 15 bases between. The CDR3 covers 14 residues. CDR3 coding DNA: TGTGCCAGCAGTCCGGGCGGCAGCCTCTATGGCTACACCTTC. It encodes CASSPGGSLYGYTF.

This chain uses TRBV15 with TRBJ1-1; D gene uncertain. This CDR3 is 15 amino acids long. CDR1 and CDR2 from the germline V gene are LNHNV and YYDKDF (reference sequence). V lost 0 bases, J lost 3 bases, and 11 bases lay in between. The CDR3 here is CATSREVSVYTEAFF. In nucleotides, the CDR3 is TGTGCCACCAGCAGAGAAGTTAGTGTCTACACTGAAGCTTTCTTT.

The V call is TRBV24-1, the J call TRBJ2-2; 9 nucleotides align to TRBD1. V shed 4 bases, J shed 5 bases, and the junction held 7 bases outside the gene matches. Germline V CDR1 and CDR2: KGHDR, SFDVKD. The CDR3 loop spans 16 amino acids. Here the CDR3 reads CATSDPGQGWTGELFF. The CDR3 coding sequence is TGTGCCACCAGTGACCCCGGACAGGGGTGGACCGGGGAGCTGTTTTTT.

The rearrangement joins TRBV11-2 to TRBJ2-2; TRBD1 agrees at 10 bases. The trim removed 5 bases at V and 5 bases at J, leaving 8 bases unmatched. CDR3 length: 16 residues. CDR1 and CDR2 (germline): SGHAT, FQNNGV. For the CDR3, the DNA is TGTGCCAGCAGCCCTCGACAGGGGGCTTGGACCGGGGAGCTGTTTTTT. Its translation is CASSPRQGAWTGELFF.

CDR3 sequence (DNA): TGCGCCAGCAGCTCTCCGGGCCGCGGAGACGAGCAGTACTTC. Its protein product is CASSSPGRGDEQYF. The V and J genes are TRBV5-1 and TRBJ2-7; D is ambiguous. Germline CDR1 SGHRS, CDR2 YFSETQ. Deletions cut 3 bases from V and 5 bases from J, with 15 bases between. The CDR3 contains 14 residues.

This clonotype was counted only a few times. CDR3 in amino acids: CASSFGPGEQYF. For the CDR3, the DNA is TGTGCCAGCAGCTTTGGCCCGGGGGAGCAGTACTTC. V usage is TRBV7-9 and J usage is TRBJ2-7, with a weak D call TRBD2 (5 bases). With 3 bases removed from V and 7 bases from J, the gap between germline ends came to 10 bases. CDR3 length equals 12 residues. Germline V gene sequence: CDR1 SEHNR, CDR2 FQNEAQ (reference sequence).

This clonotype was counted between two and nine times. V and J are TRBV30 and TRBJ1-5, with TRBD1 identical over 7 bases. The germline gives CDR1 GTSNPN, CDR2 SVGIG (reference sequence). V shed 5 bases and J 2 bases; nucleotides not matched to a gene: 3. The CDR3 totals 13 residues. DNA for the CDR3: TGTGCCTGGGACAGGGACCGCAATCAGCCCCAGCATTTT. It is translated as CAWDRDRNQPQHF.

This clonotype was detected a few times. This chain links TRBV10-3 with TRBJ2-1; TRBD1 might be the D (6 bases). V was trimmed by 4 bases and J by 1 base, leaving 8 bases between them. Germline-derived CDR1 and CDR2 are ENHRY and SYGVKD. This CDR3 region has 14 residues. In nucleotides, the CDR3 is TGTGCCATCAGTGCCGACAGGTCCTACAATGAGCAGTTCTTC. It yields the protein CAISADRSYNEQFF.

J is TRBJ1-5 and V is TRBV27; tentatively, D is TRBD1 (6 bases). The CDR3 is 15 residues long. V lost 5 bases and J lost 6, with 17 bases in between. Germline V gives CDR1 MNHEY, CDR2 SMNVEV (reference sequence). This chain's CDR3 is CASSPRKGGGQPQHF. Written as DNA, the CDR3 is TGTGCCAGCAGTCCCCGTAAAGGGGGGGGTCAGCCCCAGCATTTT.

The sample holds many counts of this clonotype. The chain is built from TRBV2 and TRBJ2-3; TRBD2 might be the D (5 bases). The CDR3 runs 14 residues. Germline CDR1 SNHLY, CDR2 FYNNEI. The germline V and J ends were trimmed by 4 bases and 8 bases, with 16 bases remaining between them. This chain's CDR3 is CASSGSGTLGTQYF. The CDR3 DNA follows: TGTGCCAGCAGTGGGTCGGGAACCTTGGGTACGCAGTATTTT.